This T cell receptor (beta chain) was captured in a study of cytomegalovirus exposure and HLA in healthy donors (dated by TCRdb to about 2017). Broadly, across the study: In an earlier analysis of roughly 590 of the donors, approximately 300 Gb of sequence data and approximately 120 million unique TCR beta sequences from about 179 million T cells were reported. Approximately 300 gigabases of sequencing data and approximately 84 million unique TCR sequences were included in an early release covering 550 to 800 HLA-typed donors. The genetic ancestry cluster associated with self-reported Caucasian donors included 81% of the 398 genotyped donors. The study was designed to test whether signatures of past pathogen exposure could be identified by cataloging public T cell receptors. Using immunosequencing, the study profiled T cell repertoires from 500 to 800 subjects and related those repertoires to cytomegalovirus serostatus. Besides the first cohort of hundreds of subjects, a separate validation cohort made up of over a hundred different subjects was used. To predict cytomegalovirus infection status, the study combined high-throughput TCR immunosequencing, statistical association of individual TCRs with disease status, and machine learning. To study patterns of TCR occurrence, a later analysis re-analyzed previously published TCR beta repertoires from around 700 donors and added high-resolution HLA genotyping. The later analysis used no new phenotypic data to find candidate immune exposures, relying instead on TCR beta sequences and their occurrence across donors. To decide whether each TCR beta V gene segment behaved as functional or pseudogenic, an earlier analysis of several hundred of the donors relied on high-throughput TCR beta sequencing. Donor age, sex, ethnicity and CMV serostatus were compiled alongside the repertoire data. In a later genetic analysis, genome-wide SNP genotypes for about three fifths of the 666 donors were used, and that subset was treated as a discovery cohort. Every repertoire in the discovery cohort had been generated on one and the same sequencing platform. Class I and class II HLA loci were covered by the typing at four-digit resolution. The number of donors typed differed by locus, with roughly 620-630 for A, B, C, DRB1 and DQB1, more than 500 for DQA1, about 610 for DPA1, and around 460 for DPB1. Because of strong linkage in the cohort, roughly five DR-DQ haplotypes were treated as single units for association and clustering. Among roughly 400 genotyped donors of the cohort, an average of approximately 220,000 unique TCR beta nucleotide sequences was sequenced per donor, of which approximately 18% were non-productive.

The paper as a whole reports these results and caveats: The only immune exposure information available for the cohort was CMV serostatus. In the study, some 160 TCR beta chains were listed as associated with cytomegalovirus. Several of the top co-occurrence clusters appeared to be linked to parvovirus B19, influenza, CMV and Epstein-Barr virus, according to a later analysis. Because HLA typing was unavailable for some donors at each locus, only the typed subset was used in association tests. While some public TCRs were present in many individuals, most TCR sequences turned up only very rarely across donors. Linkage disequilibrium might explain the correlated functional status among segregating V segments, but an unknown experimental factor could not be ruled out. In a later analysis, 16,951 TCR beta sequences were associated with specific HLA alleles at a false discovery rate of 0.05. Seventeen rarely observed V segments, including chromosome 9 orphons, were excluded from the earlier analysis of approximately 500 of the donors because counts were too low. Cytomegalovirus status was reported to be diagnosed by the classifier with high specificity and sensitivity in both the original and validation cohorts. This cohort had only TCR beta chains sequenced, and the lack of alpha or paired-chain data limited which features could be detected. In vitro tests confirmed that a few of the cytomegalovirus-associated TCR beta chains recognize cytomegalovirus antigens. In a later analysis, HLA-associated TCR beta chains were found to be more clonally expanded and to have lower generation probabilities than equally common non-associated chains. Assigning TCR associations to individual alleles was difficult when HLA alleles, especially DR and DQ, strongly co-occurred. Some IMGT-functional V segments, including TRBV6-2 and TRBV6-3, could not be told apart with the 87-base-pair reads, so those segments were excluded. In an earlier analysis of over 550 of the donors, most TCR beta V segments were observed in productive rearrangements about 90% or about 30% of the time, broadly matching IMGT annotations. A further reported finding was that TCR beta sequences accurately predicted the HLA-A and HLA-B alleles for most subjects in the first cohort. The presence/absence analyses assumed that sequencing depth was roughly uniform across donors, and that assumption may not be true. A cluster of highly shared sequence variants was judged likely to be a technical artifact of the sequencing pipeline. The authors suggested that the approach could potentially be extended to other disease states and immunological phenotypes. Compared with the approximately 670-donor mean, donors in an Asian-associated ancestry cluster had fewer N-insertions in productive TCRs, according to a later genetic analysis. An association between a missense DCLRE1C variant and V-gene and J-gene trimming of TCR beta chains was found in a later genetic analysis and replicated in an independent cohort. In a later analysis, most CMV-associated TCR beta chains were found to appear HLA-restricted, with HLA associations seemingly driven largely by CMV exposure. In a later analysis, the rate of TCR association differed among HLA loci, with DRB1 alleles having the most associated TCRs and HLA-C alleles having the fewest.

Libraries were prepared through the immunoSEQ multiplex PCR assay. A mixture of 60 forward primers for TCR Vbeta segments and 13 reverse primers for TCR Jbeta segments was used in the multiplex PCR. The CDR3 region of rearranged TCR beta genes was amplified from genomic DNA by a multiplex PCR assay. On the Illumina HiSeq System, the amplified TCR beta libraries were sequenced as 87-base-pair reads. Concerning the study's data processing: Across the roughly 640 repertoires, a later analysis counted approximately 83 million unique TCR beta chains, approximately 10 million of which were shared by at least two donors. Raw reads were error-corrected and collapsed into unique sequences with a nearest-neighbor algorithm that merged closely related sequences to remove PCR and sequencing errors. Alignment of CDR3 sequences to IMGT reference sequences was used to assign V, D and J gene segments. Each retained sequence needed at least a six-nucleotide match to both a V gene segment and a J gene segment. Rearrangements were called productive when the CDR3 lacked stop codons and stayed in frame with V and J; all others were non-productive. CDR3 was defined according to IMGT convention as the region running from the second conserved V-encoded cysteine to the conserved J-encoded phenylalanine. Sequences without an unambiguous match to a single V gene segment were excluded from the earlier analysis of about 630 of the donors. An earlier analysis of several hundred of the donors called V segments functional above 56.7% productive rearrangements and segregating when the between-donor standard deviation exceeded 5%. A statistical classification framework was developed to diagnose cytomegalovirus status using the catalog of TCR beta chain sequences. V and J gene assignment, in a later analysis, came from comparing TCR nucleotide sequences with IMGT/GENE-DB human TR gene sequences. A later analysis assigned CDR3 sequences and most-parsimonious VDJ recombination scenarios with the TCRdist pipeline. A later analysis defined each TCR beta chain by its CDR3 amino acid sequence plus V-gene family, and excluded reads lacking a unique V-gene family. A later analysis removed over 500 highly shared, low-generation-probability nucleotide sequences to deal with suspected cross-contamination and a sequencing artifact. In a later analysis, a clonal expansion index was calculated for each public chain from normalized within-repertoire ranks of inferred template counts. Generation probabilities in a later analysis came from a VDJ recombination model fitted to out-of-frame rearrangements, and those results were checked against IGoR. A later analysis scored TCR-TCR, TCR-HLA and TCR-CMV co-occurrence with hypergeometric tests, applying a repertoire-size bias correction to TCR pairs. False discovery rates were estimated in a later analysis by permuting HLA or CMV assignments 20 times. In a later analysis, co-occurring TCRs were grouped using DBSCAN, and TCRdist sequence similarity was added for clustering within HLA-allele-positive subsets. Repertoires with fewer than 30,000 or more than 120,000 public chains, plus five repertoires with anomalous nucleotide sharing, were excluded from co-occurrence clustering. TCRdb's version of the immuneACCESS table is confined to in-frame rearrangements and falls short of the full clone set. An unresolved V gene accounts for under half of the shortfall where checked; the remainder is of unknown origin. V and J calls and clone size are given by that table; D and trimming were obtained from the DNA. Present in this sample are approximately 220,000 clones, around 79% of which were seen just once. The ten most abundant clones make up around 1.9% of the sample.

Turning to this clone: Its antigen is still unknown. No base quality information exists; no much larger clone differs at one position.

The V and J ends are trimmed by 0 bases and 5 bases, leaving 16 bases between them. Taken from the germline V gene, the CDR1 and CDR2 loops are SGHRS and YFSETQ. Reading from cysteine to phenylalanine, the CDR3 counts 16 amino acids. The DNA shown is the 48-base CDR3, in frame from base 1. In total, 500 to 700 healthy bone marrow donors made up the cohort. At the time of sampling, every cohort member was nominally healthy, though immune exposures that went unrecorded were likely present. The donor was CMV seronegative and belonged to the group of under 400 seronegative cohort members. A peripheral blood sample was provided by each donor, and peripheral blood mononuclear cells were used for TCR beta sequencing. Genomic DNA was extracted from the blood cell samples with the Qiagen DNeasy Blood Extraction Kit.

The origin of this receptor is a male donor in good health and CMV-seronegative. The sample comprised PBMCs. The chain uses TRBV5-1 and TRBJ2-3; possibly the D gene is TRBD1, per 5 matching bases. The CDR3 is CASSLATEHQGDTQYF. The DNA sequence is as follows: TGCGCCAGCAGCTTGGCCACCGAGCACCAGGGAGATACGCAGTATTTT.